The entry that follows covers one T cell receptor beta chain sequence. Its antigen is still unknown. Germline values: CDR1 SEHNR, CDR2 FQNEAQ (reference sequence). Between the trimmed V and J ends, which lost 5 bases and 4 bases, there was a span of 14 bases. The CDR3 totals 15 residues. Researchers ran the PCR with 60 Vbeta and 13 Jbeta primers. How the authors handled the data: Per a later analysis, the number of unique TCR beta chains was roughly 87 million, of which about 10 million were shared. Measured with immunoSEQ multiplex PCR; TCRdb has only the in-frame clones, and not every one. That table supplies the V and J calls and clone size; D and trimming were determined from the DNA. This sample has approximately 100,000 clones, with roughly 80% found just once. This sample is drawn from a study of cytomegalovirus exposure and HLA in healthy donors. Study results and caveats: Later analysis found that TCR beta chains associated with HLA were more clonally expanded than other, equally common chains. Among immune exposure information, only CMV serostatus was available.

V is TRBV7-9 and J is TRBJ2-2; TRBD1 is a possible D gene (5 bases). This clonotype was obtained from a middle-aged man in good health and CMV-seronegative. Sequenced: PBMCs. CDR3 protein: CASSQAGLSTGELFF. CDR3 in DNA: TGTGCCAGCAGCCAGGCAGGGTTGAGCACCGGGGAGCTGTTTTTT.